This record covers a single T cell receptor (beta chain). The sample originates from a study of blood T cell repertoires in COVID-19. Study-level information: Samples of COVID-19 (acute and convalescent) were obtained from the United States, Italy and Spain. Sample material is recorded as cDNA or gDNA derived from T cells, B-cell-depleted T cells, or PBMCs.

Authors' data handling: Using reference gene primer amplification, nucleated cell counts were estimated. Method: immunoSEQ multiplex PCR; TCRdb's copy keeps in-frame clones and lacks some. V and J calls and clone size are given by that table; D and trimming were obtained from the DNA. The sample has about 120,000 clones; 70% to 90% are singletons. CDR3 length: 14 residues. Trimming took 4 bases from V and 4 from J; bases not matched to a gene: 3. CDR1 is SNHLY and CDR2 is FYNNEI in the germline V gene. Sequencing was carried out using peripheral blood. The receptor comes from a man between 35 and 55 years old with acute or convalescent COVID-19. The rearrangement joins TRBV2 to TRBJ1-1; 10 bases align to TRBD1. The CDR3 DNA reads as TGTGCCAGCAGTGGGGGACAGGGGCGCACTGAAGCTTTCTTT. This gives the protein CASSGGQGRTEAFF. Complete variable domain (other parts from reference TRBV2 and TRBJ1-1): EPEVTQTPSHQVTQMGQEVILRCVPISNHLYFYWYRQILGQKVEFLVSFYNNEISEKSEIFDDQFSVERPDGSNFTLKIRSTKLEDSAMYFCASSGGQGRTEAFFGQGTRLTVV.